This T cell receptor (beta chain) was found in a study of shared clonotypes between healthy human individuals. From CD4+ cells came CD45RA+ naive and CD45RA-negative memory subsets. Only one count was recorded for this clone. Germline CDR1 and CDR2: SEHNR and FQNEAQ (reference sequence). J was trimmed by 3 bases and V by 5 bases; bases with no gene match: 7. The CDR3 sequence is 15 residues long. Assay runs were performed at deep level. Measured with immunoSEQ multiplex PCR; TCRdb has only the in-frame clones, and not every one. The table has approximately 1.5 million clones, around 98% seen once. Sequencing input: naive CD4+ T cells sorted from blood. As to subset: CD45RA+ positively selected. The J gene is TRBJ2-1, the V gene TRBV7-9, with 7 nucleotides matching TRBD2. The origin of this receptor is a man aged 25-45 years in good health. The CDR3 protein is CASSQKGTNYNEQFF. DNA of the CDR3: TGTGCCAGCAGCCAGAAAGGGACTAACTACAATGAGCAGTTCTTC.